The TCR beta chain described here comes from a study of blood T cell repertoires in COVID-19. The method was immunoSEQ multiplex PCR; TCRdb's version includes in-frame clones alone and lacks a portion of them. The table records 200,000 to 300,000 clones, approximately 90% of them present only once. V trimming: 5 bases; J trimming: 7 bases; junction bases outside the gene matches: 8. This CDR3 comprises 15 residues. CDR1 and CDR2 from the germline V gene are PRHDT and FYEKMQ (reference sequence). The sequenced sample was peripheral blood. J is TRBJ1-6 and V is TRBV13; 7 bases match TRBD1. This receptor was taken from a woman aged 40-49 years who had recovered from COVID-19. CDR3 protein: CASSTRQGLNSPLHF. The CDR3 coding sequence is TGTGCCAGCAGCACCCGACAGGGTTTGAATTCACCCCTCCACTTT.